The 27 T cell receptor beta chains in this list originate from one sample, sequenced in a study of blood T cells in healthy people across ages. A sample-barcoded 5' primer and a J-beta primer mix were used in a second PCR of roughly 6 to 11 cycles. TCRdb reprocessed the 5' RACE reads with MiXCR, giving one entry per CDR3 protein. Of 850,000 to 1,100,000 distinct CDR3 sequences listed, approximately 38% are singletons. The sequencing sample was made of blood. The receptors were sampled from a man aged 18 to 30 in good health.

The CDR3 DNA reads as TGTGCCAGCAGCTTAGACAGGGGGGGACTAGCGGGGACAGATACGCAGTATTTT. The encoded protein is CASSLDRGGLAGTDTQYF. The chain combines TRBV7-2 with TRBJ2-3; the match to TRBD2 covers 13 bases. V trimming: 1 base; J trimming: 3 bases; junction bases outside the gene matches: 7. CDR1 is SGHTA and CDR2 is FQGNSA in the germline V gene. CDR3 length: 18 residues.

The chain has TRBV12-3 or TRBV12-4 and TRBJ2-4, with D possibly being TRBD2 (5 bases). This CDR3 is 17 amino acids long. V lost 1 base and J 3 bases, leaving 16 bases between the germline ends. In nucleotides, the CDR3 is TGTGCCAGCAGTTTAGAAGTCGGGCGGGTGTACAAAAACATTCAGTACTTC. The encoded protein is CASSLEVGRVYKNIQYF.

This clonotype is a singleton in its sample. The junction and the germline gene differ at one end; a read error may be behind it. This rearrangement joins TRBV28 to TRBJ1-2; 10 nucleotides agree with TRBD1. The V gene's germline CDR1 is MDHEN and CDR2 SYDVKM. This CDR3 comprises 16 residues. The CDR3 coding sequence is TGTACCAGCAGTTCCGGGACAGGGGAAGATCACTATGGCTACACCTTC. Protein product: CTSSSGTGEDHYGYTF.

This chain joins TRBV3-1 and TRBJ1-5, with 9 bases matching TRBD1. Germline CDR1 is LGHDT and CDR2 is YNNKEL (reference sequence). This CDR3 is 18 amino acids long. V shed 0 bases, J shed 1 base, and the junction held 7 bases outside the gene matches. The CDR3 DNA follows: TGTGCCAGCAGCCAAGAGGACAGGGGTACTACGAGCAATCAGCCCCAGCATTTT. Its translation is CASSQEDRGTTSNQPQHF.

The rearrangement links TRBV20-1 to TRBJ1-1, with a possible D match to TRBD1 (6 bases). Germline CDR1 DFQATT, CDR2 SNEGSKA (reference sequence). The V end lost 5 bases, the J end lost 3 bases, and 13 bases lay between the germline ends. This CDR3 has 13 amino acids. The CDR3 DNA is TGCAGTGCTCCACAGGGAACGGACACTGAAGCTTTCTTT. Protein: CSAPQGTDTEAFF.

This clonotype appeared once. Sequence at one end of the junction differs from germline and may be a read error. The chain links TRBV11-2 to TRBJ2-2; 9 nucleotides align to TRBD2. Germline loops: CDR1 SGHAT, CDR2 FQNNGV. The CDR3 runs to 19 residues. The CDR3 loop is CAGSHYAGGPGKNTGELFF. In DNA, the CDR3 is TGTGCCGGCAGCCATTACGCGGGGGGGCCGGGGAAGAACACCGGGGAGCTGTTTTTT.

The CDR3 region is CASSLALLYDRDNTGELFF. The CDR3, as DNA: TGCGCCAGCAGCTTGGCCCTCTTATATGACAGGGATAACACCGGGGAGCTGTTTTTT. The chain links TRBV5-1 to TRBJ2-2, with 7 nucleotides matching TRBD1. The CDR3 consists of 19 residues. The V gene end was trimmed by 0 bases and the J gene end by 2 bases; junction bases not matched to a gene: 13. The germline V gene encodes CDR1 SGHRS and CDR2 YFSETQ.

In nucleotides, the CDR3 is TGTGCCAGCAAAACTCAGGGTAGCGGGGGTTCCACCGGGGAGCTGTTTTTT. Translation: CASKTQGSGGSTGELFF. The V and J genes are TRBV27 and TRBJ2-2; 9 bases map to TRBD2. Trimming removed 7 bases from V and 4 bases from J; junction bases left unmatched: 13. Germline CDR1 reads MNHEY; CDR2 reads SMNVEV (reference sequence). This CDR3 has 17 amino acids.

The chain employs TRBV29-1 and TRBJ2-1; D is uncertain. Per germline, CDR1 SQVTM and CDR2 ANQGSEA. The V gene lost 6 bases and the J gene lost 12 bases, with 15 bases spanning the gap. The CDR3 spans 11 residues. The CDR3 DNA follows: TGCAGCGTCCTCTACCTTTTGGGGCAGTTCTTC. Protein product: CSVLYLLGQFF.

This rearrangement joins TRBV12-3 or TRBV12-4 to TRBJ2-5, with 8 bases fitting TRBD2. With 7 bases clipped from V and 3 bases from J, the junction kept 7 bases outside the gene matches. The CDR3 has 14 residues. CDR3 coding DNA: TGTGCCAGCAACCAGCGGGGGTACAAAGAGACCCAGTACTTC. It yields the protein CASNQRGYKETQYF.

The chain employs TRBV7-2 and TRBJ2-1, with D uncertain. The CDR3 runs 17 residues. Germline V gene lookup returns CDR1 SGHTA and CDR2 FQGNSA. The V end was cut by 2 bases, the J end by 0 bases, with 14 bases between. The CDR3 spells CASSLWKPPSSYNEQFF. In nucleotides, the CDR3 is TGTGCCAGCAGCTTATGGAAGCCCCCGAGCTCCTACAATGAGCAGTTCTTC.

This sequence joins TRBV6-2 or TRBV6-3 and TRBJ2-1; D gene ambiguous. The CDR3 spans 16 residues. V was pared by 2 bases and J by 2 bases, with 13 bases between. Germline lookup yields CDR1 MNHEY and CDR2 SVGEGT. CDR3 protein: CASSYNPKVPYNEQFF. The CDR3 region has the DNA TGTGCCAGCAGTTACAACCCTAAGGTTCCCTACAATGAGCAGTTCTTC.

A remark on this clonotype: At one boundary the junction diverges from the germline segment, which might be a read error. This chain links TRBV6-6 with TRBJ1-6; 7 bases agree with TRBD1. In germline, CDR1 is MNHNY, CDR2 SVGAGI (reference sequence). The length of the CDR3 is 17 residues. The CDR3 is CTSRRETGVGDNSPLHF. The CDR3 nucleotides read TGTACCAGCAGGCGAGAAACAGGGGTCGGGGATAATTCACCCCTCCACTTT.

The rearrangement uses TRBV7-2 and TRBJ2-4, with 9 nucleotides matching TRBD2. This CDR3 region has 18 residues. Looked up from germline, CDR1 is SGHTA and CDR2 is FQGNSA. V lost 1 base to trimming and J lost 1 base; unmatched junction nucleotides: 8. For the CDR3, the DNA is TGTGCCAGCAGCTTAGTATACGGGCTAGCGGGGGCCAAAAACATTCAGTACTTC. It translates to CASSLVYGLAGAKNIQYF.

This clonotype was detected only a few times. The V and J genes are TRBV5-1 and TRBJ2-2, with D possibly TRBD2 on 6 matching bases. CDR1 and CDR2 (germline): SGHRS, YFSETQ. The V end was cut by 4 bases, the J end by 3 bases, with 13 bases between. The CDR3 extends over 15 amino acids. The CDR3: CASSLPREDTGELFF. The CDR3 region has the DNA TGCGCCAGCAGCCTACCCAGGGAGGACACCGGGGAGCTGTTTTTT.

This clonotype came up many times. V usage is TRBV4-3 and J usage is TRBJ2-7, with 8 bases that match TRBD1. V was pared by 3 bases and J by 0 bases, with 7 bases of the junction left unmatched. The length of the CDR3 is 16 residues. Germline V gene sequence: CDR1 LGHNA, CDR2 YSLEER. The CDR3 sequence: CASSQEWTGRSYEQYF. DNA for the CDR3: TGCGCCAGCAGCCAGGAATGGACAGGGCGCTCCTACGAGCAGTACTTC.

The chain joins TRBV7-9 to TRBJ1-2; TRBD1 agrees at 10 bases. V was clipped by 5 bases and J by 2 bases; unmatched bases: 8. Germline CDR1 is SEHNR and CDR2 is FQNEAQ (reference sequence). The length of the CDR3 is 16 residues. CDR3 loop: CASSTQGTGANYGYTF. The CDR3 DNA is TGTGCCAGCAGCACTCAGGGGACAGGGGCCAACTATGGCTACACCTTC.

The V call is TRBV2, the J call TRBJ1-6; perhaps TRBD1 as D (5 bases). Trimming removed 3 bases from V and 9 bases from J, with 12 bases in between. The CDR3 runs 14 residues. Germline CDR1 SNHLY, CDR2 FYNNEI. CDR3 DNA sequence: TGTGCCAGCAGTGAGGGACGGATGGGTTCACCCCTCCACTTT. It is translated as CASSEGRMGSPLHF.

This clonotype was seen repeatedly, ten times or more. The genes are TRBV11-2 and TRBJ1-2; D is unresolved. This CDR3 contains 13 residues. Germline V gene lookup returns CDR1 SGHAT and CDR2 FQNNGV. V was clipped by 1 base and J by 4 bases, with 7 bases between them. The CDR3 reads CASSLGSAYGYTF. The CDR3, as DNA: TGTGCCAGCAGCTTAGGATCAGCCTATGGCTACACCTTC.

This clonotype was seen a handful of times. The chain employs TRBV28 and TRBJ2-1; TRBD2 is a possible D gene (6 bases). V dropped 8 bases and J dropped 6 bases, with 23 bases sitting between them. Germline CDR1 MDHEN, CDR2 SYDVKM. This CDR3 is built from 16 residues. CDR3 nucleotides: TGTGCCAGCGATGGGGGGACGACAGAGACTTTCAATGAGCAGTTCTTC. Encoded protein: CASDGGTTETFNEQFF. The full variable domain, its missing parts supplied by reference TRBV28 and TRBJ2-1, is DVKVTQSSRYLVKRTGEKVFLECVQDMDHENMFWYRQDPGLGLRLIYFSYDVKMKEKGDIPEGYSVSREKKERFSLILESASTNQTSMYLCASDGGTTETFNEQFFGPGTRLTVL.

This clonotype occurred a few times. The rearrangement uses TRBV27 and TRBJ1-6; 10 bases line up with TRBD1. V lost 10 bases and J lost 4; bases outside the gene matches: 4. CDR3 length equals 14 residues. The germline V gene has CDR1 MNHEY and CDR2 SMNVEV (reference sequence). CDR3 region: CATGTGAYNSPLHF. The CDR3 bases are TGTGCCACCGGGACAGGGGCTTATAATTCACCCCTCCACTTT.

Concerning this clonotype itself: This may be a read error: a much more frequent sequence differs by one nucleotide. The rearrangement links TRBV20-1 to TRBJ2-5, with TRBD1 matching 8 bases. Germline CDR1 is DFQATT and CDR2 is SNEGSKA (reference sequence). This CDR3 is 14 amino acids long. The CDR3 is CSATGQENQETRYF. For the CDR3, the DNA is TGCAGTGCAACGGGACAGGAGAACCAAGAGACCCGGTACTTC.

V usage is TRBV25-1 and J usage is TRBJ1-2; D is perhaps TRBD1 (6 bases). There are 14 residues in the CDR3. Germline loops: CDR1 MGHDK, CDR2 SYGVNS. The germline V and J ends were trimmed by 3 bases and 4 bases, with 12 bases remaining between them. CDR3: CASSEYGRGYGYTF. In DNA form, the CDR3 reads TGTGCCAGCAGTGAGTACGGCAGGGGCTATGGCTACACCTTC.

V gene TRBV29-1 combines with J gene TRBJ1-2, with D possibly TRBD1 on 6 matching bases. V lost 7 bases and J lost 3, with 9 bases in between. Germline V gene sequence: CDR1 SQVTM, CDR2 ANQGSEA. This CDR3 has 11 residues. CDR3 nucleotides: TGCAGCGGTAACAGGGACTATGGCTACACCTTC. Protein sequence: CSGNRDYGYTF.

The V and J genes are TRBV6-2 or TRBV6-3 and TRBJ2-1; TRBD1 is a possible D gene (5 bases). CDR3 length: 16 residues. The germline V gene encodes CDR1 MNHEY and CDR2 SVGEGT. Trimming took off 7 bases at V and 0 bases at J, with 16 bases between the two ends. The DNA of the CDR3 is TGTGCCAGCAATACGGGTTTCGACAGCTCCTACAATGAGCAGTTCTTC. Encoded protein: CASNTGFDSSYNEQFF.

The sample holds one count of this clonotype. J is TRBJ2-2 and V is TRBV6-5, with D unclear. The V end lost 6 bases, the J end lost 4 bases, and 9 bases lay between the germline ends. This CDR3 region has 13 residues. Germline V gene data show CDR1 as MNHEY and CDR2 as SVGAGI. As DNA, the CDR3 is TGTGCCAGCAGGCCTTGGGGCACCGGGGAGCTGTTTTTT. This gives the protein CASRPWGTGELFF.

The J gene is TRBJ1-5, the V gene TRBV5-1; 7 nucleotides agree with TRBD1. The junction had 8 bases not matched to a gene; V was cut back by 4 bases and J by 4 bases. Germline V CDR1 and CDR2: SGHRS, YFSETQ. This CDR3 has 15 amino acids. The CDR3 coding sequence is TGCGCCAGCAGCGTTTCTGGGACAGCAAATCAGCCCCAGCATTTT. This encodes CASSVSGTANQPQHF.